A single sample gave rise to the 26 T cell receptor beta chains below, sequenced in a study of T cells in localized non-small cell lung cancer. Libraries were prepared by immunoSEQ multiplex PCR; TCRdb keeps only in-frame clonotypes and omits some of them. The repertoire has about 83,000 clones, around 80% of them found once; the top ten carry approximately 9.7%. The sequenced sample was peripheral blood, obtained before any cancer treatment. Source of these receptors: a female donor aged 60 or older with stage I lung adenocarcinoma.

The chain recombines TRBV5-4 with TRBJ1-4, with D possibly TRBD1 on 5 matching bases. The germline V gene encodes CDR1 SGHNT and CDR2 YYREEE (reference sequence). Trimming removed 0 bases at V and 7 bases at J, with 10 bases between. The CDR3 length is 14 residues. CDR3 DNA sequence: TGTGCCAGCAGCTTGGCTAGGGGCGGTGAAAAACTGTTTTTT. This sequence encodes CASSLARGGEKLFF.

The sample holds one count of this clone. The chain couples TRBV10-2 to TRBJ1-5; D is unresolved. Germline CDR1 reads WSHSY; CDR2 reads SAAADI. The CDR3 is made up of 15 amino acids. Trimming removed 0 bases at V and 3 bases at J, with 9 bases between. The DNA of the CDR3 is TGCGCCAGCAGTGAGTCGTCAGCTATCAATCAGCCCCAGCATTTT. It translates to CASSESSAINQPQHF.

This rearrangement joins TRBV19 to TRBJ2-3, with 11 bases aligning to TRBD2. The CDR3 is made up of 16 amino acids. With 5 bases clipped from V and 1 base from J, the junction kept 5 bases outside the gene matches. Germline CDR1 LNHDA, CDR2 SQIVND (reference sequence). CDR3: CASSVGTSGGTDTQYF. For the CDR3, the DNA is TGTGCCAGTAGTGTAGGGACTAGCGGTGGCACAGATACGCAGTATTTT.

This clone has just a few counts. The chain's CDR3 is CASSLGPSGRPLHF. The CDR3 DNA follows: TGTGCCAGCAGTTTGGGGCCCTCCGGTCGACCCCTCCACTTT. The rearrangement links TRBV27 to TRBJ1-6, with a possible D match to TRBD1 (5 bases). This CDR3 has 14 amino acids. Germline V gene data show CDR1 as MNHEY and CDR2 as SMNVEV (reference sequence). V was cut by 3 bases and J by 12 bases, with 15 bases left in between.

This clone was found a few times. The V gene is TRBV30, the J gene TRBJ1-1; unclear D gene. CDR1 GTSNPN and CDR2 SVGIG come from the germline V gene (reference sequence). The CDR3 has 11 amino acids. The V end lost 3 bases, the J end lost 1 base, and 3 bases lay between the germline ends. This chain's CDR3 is CAWRENTEAFF. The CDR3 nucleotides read TGTGCCTGGAGGGAGAACACTGAAGCTTTCTTT.

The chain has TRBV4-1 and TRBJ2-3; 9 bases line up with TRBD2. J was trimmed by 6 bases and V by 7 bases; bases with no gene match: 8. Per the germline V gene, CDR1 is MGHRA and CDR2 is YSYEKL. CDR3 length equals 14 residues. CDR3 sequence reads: CASKVAGGRDTQYF. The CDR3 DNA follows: TGCGCCAGCAAGGTTGCGGGGGGGAGGGATACGCAGTATTTT.

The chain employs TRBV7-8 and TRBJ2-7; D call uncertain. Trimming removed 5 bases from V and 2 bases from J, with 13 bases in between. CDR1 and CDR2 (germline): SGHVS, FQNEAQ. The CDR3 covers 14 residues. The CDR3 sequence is CASSVRPLTYEQYF. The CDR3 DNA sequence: TGTGCCAGCAGCGTGAGGCCTCTGACCTACGAGCAGTACTTC.

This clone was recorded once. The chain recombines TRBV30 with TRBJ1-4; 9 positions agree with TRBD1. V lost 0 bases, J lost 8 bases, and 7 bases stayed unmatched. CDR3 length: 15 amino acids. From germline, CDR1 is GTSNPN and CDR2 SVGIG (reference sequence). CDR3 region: CAWSVAQGAREKLFF. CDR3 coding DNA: TGTGCCTGGAGTGTTGCACAGGGGGCAAGGGAAAAACTGTTTTTT. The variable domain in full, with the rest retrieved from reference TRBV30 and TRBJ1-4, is SQTIHQWPATLVQPVGSPLSLECTVEGTSNPNLYWYRQAAGRGLQLLFYSVGIGQISSEVPQNLSASRPQDRQFILSSKKLLLSDSGFYLCAWSVAQGAREKLFFGSGTQLSVL.

CDR3 loop: CATSRYREGYNEQFF. The CDR3 nucleotides are TGTGCCACCAGTCGCTACAGGGAGGGCTACAATGAGCAGTTCTTC. The genes are TRBV15 and TRBJ2-1, with a possible D match to TRBD2 (7 bases). The ends were cut back, 6 bases at V and 3 bases at J, with 15 bases in the middle. This CDR3 has 15 residues. The germline V gene encodes CDR1 LNHNV and CDR2 YYDKDF (reference sequence).

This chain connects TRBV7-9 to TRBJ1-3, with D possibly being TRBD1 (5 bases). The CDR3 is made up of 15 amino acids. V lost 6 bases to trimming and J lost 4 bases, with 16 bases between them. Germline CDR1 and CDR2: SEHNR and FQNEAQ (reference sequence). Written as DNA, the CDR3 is TGTGCCAGCAGACGGACAAGCCAAGCGGGAAACACCATATATTTT. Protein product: CASRRTSQAGNTIYF.

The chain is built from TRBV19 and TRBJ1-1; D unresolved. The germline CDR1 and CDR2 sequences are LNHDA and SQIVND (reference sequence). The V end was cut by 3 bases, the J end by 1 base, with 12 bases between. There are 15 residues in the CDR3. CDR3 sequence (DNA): TGTGCCAGTAGTATTCGAGTTTGGGGGAACACTGAAGCTTTCTTT. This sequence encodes CASSIRVWGNTEAFF.

This chain's CDR3 is CASGLVMDSPLTPQHF. The CDR3 DNA follows: TGTGCTAGTGGTTTGGTAATGGACAGTCCCTTGACGCCCCAGCATTTT. V usage is TRBV12-5 and J usage is TRBJ1-5; TRBD1 might be the D (6 bases). CDR3 length: 16 amino acids. CDR1 is LGHNT and CDR2 is FRNRAP in the germline V gene. V was cut by 0 bases and J by 9 bases, with 18 bases left in between.

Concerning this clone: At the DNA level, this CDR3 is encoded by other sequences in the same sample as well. The CDR3 nucleotides are TGTGCCAGCAGTAGACAGGGTGGAGGCTACACCTTC. Translating it yields CASSRQGGGYTF. The chain couples TRBV6-5 to TRBJ1-2; 7 bases fit TRBD1. The CDR3 runs to 12 residues. Trimming took 5 bases from V and 8 from J; bases not matched to a gene: 5. Per germline, CDR1 MNHEY and CDR2 SVGAGI.

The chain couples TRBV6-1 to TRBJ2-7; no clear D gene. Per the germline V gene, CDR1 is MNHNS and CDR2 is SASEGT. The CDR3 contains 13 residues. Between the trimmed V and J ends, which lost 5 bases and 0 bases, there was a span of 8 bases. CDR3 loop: CASSYQVSYEQYF. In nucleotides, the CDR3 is TGTGCCAGCAGTTATCAGGTCTCCTACGAGCAGTACTTC.

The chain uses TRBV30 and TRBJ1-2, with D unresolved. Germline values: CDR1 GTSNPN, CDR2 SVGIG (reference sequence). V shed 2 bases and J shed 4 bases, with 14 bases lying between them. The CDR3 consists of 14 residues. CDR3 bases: TGTGCCTGGAGTACAACCCGACTAGGCTATGGCTACACCTTC. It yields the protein CAWSTTRLGYGYTF.

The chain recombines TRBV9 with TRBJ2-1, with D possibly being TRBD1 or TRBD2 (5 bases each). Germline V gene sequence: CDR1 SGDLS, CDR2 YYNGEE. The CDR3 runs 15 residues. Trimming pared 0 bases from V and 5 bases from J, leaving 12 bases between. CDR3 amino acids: CASSVGGSNDNEQFF. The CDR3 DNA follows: TGTGCCAGCAGCGTAGGGGGGAGTAACGACAATGAGCAGTTCTTC. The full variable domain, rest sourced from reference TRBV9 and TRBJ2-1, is DSGVTQTPKHLITATGQRVTLRCSPRSGDLSVYWYQQSLDQGLQFLIQYYNGEERAKGNILERFSAQQFPDLHSELNLSSLELGDSALYFCASSVGGSNDNEQFFGPGTRLTVL.

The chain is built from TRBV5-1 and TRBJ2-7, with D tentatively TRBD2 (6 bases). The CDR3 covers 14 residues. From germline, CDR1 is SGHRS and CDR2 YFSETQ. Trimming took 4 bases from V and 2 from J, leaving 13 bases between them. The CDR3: CASSPPQRAYEQYF. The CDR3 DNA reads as TGCGCCAGCAGCCCCCCGCAGCGGGCCTACGAGCAGTACTTC.

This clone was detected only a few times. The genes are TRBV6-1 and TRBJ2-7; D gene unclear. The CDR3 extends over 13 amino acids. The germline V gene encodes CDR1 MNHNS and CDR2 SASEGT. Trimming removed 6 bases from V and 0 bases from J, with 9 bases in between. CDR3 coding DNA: TGTGCCAGCAGGGAACGTTCCTCCTACGAGCAGTACTTC. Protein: CASRERSSYEQYF.

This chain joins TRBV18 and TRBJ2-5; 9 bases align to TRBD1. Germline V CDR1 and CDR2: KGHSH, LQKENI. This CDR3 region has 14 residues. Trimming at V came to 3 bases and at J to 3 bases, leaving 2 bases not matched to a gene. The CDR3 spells CASSPGQGKETQYF. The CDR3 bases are TGTGCCAGCTCACCTGGACAGGGGAAAGAGACCCAGTACTTC.

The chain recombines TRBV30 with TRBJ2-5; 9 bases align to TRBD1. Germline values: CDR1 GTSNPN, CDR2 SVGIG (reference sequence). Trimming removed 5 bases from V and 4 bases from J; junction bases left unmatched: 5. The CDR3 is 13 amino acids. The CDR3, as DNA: TGTGCCTGGGCTAACAGGGGGCGAGAGACCCAGTACTTC. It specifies CAWANRGRETQYF.

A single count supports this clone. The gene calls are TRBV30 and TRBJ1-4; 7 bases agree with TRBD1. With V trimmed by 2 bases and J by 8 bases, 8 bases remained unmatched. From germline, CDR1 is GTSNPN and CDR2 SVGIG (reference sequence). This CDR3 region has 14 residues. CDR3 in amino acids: CAWSFRGAGEKLFF. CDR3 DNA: TGTGCCTGGAGTTTCAGGGGGGCGGGCGAAAAACTGTTTTTT.

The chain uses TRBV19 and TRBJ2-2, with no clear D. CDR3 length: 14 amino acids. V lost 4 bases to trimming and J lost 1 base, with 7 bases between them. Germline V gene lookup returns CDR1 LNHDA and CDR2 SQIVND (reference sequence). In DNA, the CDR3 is TGTGCCAGTAGTACTTACTTGAACACCGGGGAGCTGTTTTTT. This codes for CASSTYLNTGELFF.

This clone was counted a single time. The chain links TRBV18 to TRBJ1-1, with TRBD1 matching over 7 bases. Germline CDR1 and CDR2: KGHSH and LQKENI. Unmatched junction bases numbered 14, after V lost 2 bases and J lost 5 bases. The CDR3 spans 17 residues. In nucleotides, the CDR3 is TGTGCCAGCTCACCATCAGAGACAGGGCTAACTCCAACTGAAGCTTTCTTT. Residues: CASSPSETGLTPTEAFF. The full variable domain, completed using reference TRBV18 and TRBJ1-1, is NAGVMQNPRHLVRRRGQEARLRCSPMKGHSHVYWYRQLPEEGLKFMVYLQKENIIDESGMPKERFSAEFPKEGPSILRIQQVVRGDSAAYFCASSPSETGLTPTEAFFGQGTRLTVV.

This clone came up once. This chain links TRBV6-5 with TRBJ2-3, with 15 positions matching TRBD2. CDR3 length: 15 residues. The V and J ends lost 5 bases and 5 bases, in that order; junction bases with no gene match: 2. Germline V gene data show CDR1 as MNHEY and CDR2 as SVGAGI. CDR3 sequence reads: CASSTGLAGGDTQYF. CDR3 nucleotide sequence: TGTGCCAGCAGTACGGGACTAGCGGGAGGAGATACGCAGTATTTT.

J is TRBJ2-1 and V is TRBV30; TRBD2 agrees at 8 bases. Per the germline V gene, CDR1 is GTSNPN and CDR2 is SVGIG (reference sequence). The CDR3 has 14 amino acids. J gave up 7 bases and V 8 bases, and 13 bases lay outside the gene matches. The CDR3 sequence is CARGARGVNNEQFF. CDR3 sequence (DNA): TGTGCCCGGGGAGCGCGGGGGGTTAATAATGAGCAGTTCTTC.

CDR3: CASSPLQGEVGIQYF. DNA of the CDR3: TGTGCCAGCAGCCCCCTACAGGGGGAGGTTGGCATTCAGTACTTC. The chain has TRBV7-9 and TRBJ2-4, with 8 positions matching TRBD1. CDR1 and CDR2 from the germline V gene are SEHNR and FQNEAQ (reference sequence). This CDR3 has 15 amino acids. V was pared by 5 bases and J by 9 bases, with 12 bases of the junction left unmatched. The entire variable domain, with the rest obtained from reference TRBV7-9 and TRBJ2-4, is as follows: DTGVSQNPRHKITKRGQNVTFRCDPISEHNRLYWYRQTLGQGPEFLTYFQNEAQLEKSRLLSDRFSAERPKGSFSTLEIQRTEQGDSAMYLCASSPLQGEVGIQYFGAGTRLSVL.